The 20 T cell receptor beta chains listed next were all sequenced from one sample in a study of early T cells in non-severe SARS-CoV-2 infection. In TCRdb, the 5' RACE reads were re-called with MiXCR into one record per CDR3 protein. The data show under 85,000 distinct CDR3 sequences, 8.5% to 10% seen once. Sequences were obtained from whole blood. Receptors originate from an adult who was a healthcare worker with PCR-confirmed SARS-CoV-2 infection or an uninfected control (not recorded which).

Remarks on this clonotype: Just one base apart from a much larger clone, this may be a read error. The chain recombines TRBV6-1 with TRBJ2-7; possibly TRBD1 or TRBD2 for D (5 bases each). CDR3 size: 14 residues. Germline CDR1 MNHNS, CDR2 SASEGT. Deletions cut 4 bases from V and 2 bases from J, with 12 bases between. CDR3 sequence: CASSGDAVTYEQYF. CDR3 bases: TGTGCCAGCAGTGGGGACGCAGTGACCTACGAGCAGTACTTC.

The CDR3 DNA reads as TGTGCCAGCAAAAGATCTGGACCTGAAGCTTTCTTT. It is translated as CASKRSGPEAFF. The chain joins TRBV2 to TRBJ1-1; D is unclear. Germline V gives CDR1 SNHLY, CDR2 FYNNEI. Deletions cut 7 bases from V and 6 bases from J, with 12 bases between. CDR3 size: 12 residues.

In its sample, this clonotype was seen many times. This chain joins TRBV10-1 and TRBJ2-5, with 10 bases matching TRBD1. V dropped 0 bases and J dropped 5; count of bases not matched to a gene: 6. The CDR3 consists of 16 residues. Germline V lookup: CDR1 WNHNN, CDR2 SYGVQD (reference sequence). The CDR3 sequence is CASSESTTGGSETQYF. The CDR3 DNA is TGCGCCAGCAGTGAGTCAACGACAGGGGGCTCGGAGACCCAGTACTTC.

This clonotype was observed many times. The chain is built from TRBV2 and TRBJ2-2; D uncertain. The CDR3 extends over 11 amino acids. Trimming cost V 8 bases and J 6 bases, with 7 bases left between them. Germline V gene data show CDR1 as SNHLY and CDR2 as FYNNEI. DNA for the CDR3: TGTGCCAGCCGGGCAGCCGGGGAGCTGTTTTTT. This codes for CASRAAGELFF.

This clonotype was seen more than once but under ten times. The rearrangement uses TRBV6-1 and TRBJ2-2; D is possibly TRBD1 or TRBD2 (5 bases each). Trimming removed 6 bases at V and 6 bases at J, with 8 bases between. CDR3 length equals 12 residues. Germline assignment: CDR1 MNHNS and CDR2 SASEGT. CDR3 sequence: CASRGTAGELFF. The CDR3 nucleotides read TGTGCCAGCAGGGGGACCGCCGGGGAGCTGTTTTTT.

This clonotype showed up many times. The V gene is TRBV5-4, the J gene TRBJ1-2; 7 bases align to TRBD1. V was clipped by 4 bases and J by 3 bases; unmatched bases: 12. This CDR3 comprises 16 residues. Germline loops: CDR1 SGHNT, CDR2 YYREEE (reference sequence). CDR3 amino acids: CASSLGRGDGYYGYTF. CDR3 sequence (DNA): TGTGCCAGCAGCCTAGGCAGGGGGGACGGATACTATGGCTACACCTTC.

This clonotype was counted ten times or more. This chain joins TRBV20-1 and TRBJ1-1; tentative D call: TRBD1 (6 bases). V lost 3 bases and J 3 bases, leaving 14 bases between the germline ends. Germline CDR1 DFQATT, CDR2 SNEGSKA (reference sequence). This CDR3 contains 14 residues. Written as DNA, the CDR3 is TGCAGTGCTAGCAGTACAGGGACTTACACTGAAGCTTTCTTT. Translated: CSASSTGTYTEAFF.

The chain has TRBV7-6 and TRBJ1-1; the D is unclear. The V end was cut by 7 bases, the J end by 2 bases, with 11 bases between. Germline V lookup: CDR1 SGHVS, CDR2 FNYEAQ. CDR3 length: 13 residues. The CDR3 bases are TGTGCCAGCAACCTTCTAGATAACACTGAAGCTTTCTTT. It is translated as CASNLLDNTEAFF.

This clonotype was counted ten times or more. The chain is built from TRBV7-2 and TRBJ2-2, with 9 bases fitting TRBD2. The CDR3 extends over 16 amino acids. V lost 3 bases and J lost 4; bases outside the gene matches: 6. The germline V gene has CDR1 SGHTA and CDR2 FQGNSA. The CDR3 DNA reads TGTGCCAGCAGCTTCCAACCTAGCGGGGTCACCGGGGAGCTGTTTTTT. Amino acids: CASSFQPSGVTGELFF.

This clonotype appeared a few times. The chain has TRBV29-1 and TRBJ1-2, with TRBD1 matching 8 bases. The germline CDR1 and CDR2 sequences are SQVTM and ANQGSEA. With V trimmed by 7 bases and J by 0 bases, 13 bases remained unmatched. The CDR3 runs 16 residues. For the CDR3, the DNA is TGCAGCGGATACCTGGACAGGGAGGAGACTAACTATGGCTACACCTTC. Encoded protein: CSGYLDREETNYGYTF.

The sample holds a few counts of this clonotype. This chain links TRBV7-9 with TRBJ2-7; D ambiguous. Germline CDR1 reads SEHNR; CDR2 reads FQNEAQ (reference sequence). The length of the CDR3 is 13 residues. V gave up 3 bases and J gave up 0 bases, with 6 bases separating them. The CDR3 region is CASSLESSYEQYF. The DNA for the CDR3 is TGTGCCAGCAGCTTGGAGAGCTCCTACGAGCAGTACTTC.

This clonotype was seen a few times. The genes are TRBV20-1 and TRBJ2-1; the D gene is possibly TRBD1 (5 bases). Trimming removed 6 bases at V and 7 bases at J, with 22 bases between. Germline values: CDR1 DFQATT, CDR2 SNEGSKA (reference sequence). The CDR3 loop spans 15 amino acids. This CDR3 reads CSATKLWGSMNEQFF. CDR3 DNA sequence: TGCAGTGCCACGAAGCTTTGGGGCTCTATGAATGAGCAGTTCTTC.

This clonotype was recorded at least ten times. V and J are TRBV4-1 and TRBJ1-1, with 8 nucleotides matching TRBD1. V lost 4 bases to trimming and J lost 4 bases; unmatched junction nucleotides: 5. The CDR3 extends over 14 amino acids. CDR1 is MGHRA and CDR2 is YSYEKL in the germline V gene. CDR3 DNA: TGCGCCAGCAGCCCTACAGGGGGAAGCACTGAAGCTTTCTTT. This sequence encodes CASSPTGGSTEAFF.

This clonotype has a handful of counts. The chain has TRBV3-1 and TRBJ1-1; the D is unclear. The CDR3 has 12 residues. CDR1 is LGHDT and CDR2 is YNNKEL in the germline V gene (reference sequence). Trimming left V 6 bases short and J 1 base short, with 6 bases between. DNA of the CDR3: TGTGCCAGCAGTCGACGGAACACTGAAGCTTTCTTT. This codes for CASSRRNTEAFF.

The rearrangement joins TRBV7-9 to TRBJ2-5; TRBD1 aligns across 8 bases. CDR1 SEHNR and CDR2 FQNEAQ come from the germline V gene (reference sequence). CDR3 length equals 14 residues. Losses at the gene ends were 4 bases for V and 5 bases for J; bases not matched to a gene: 6. This CDR3 reads CASSSRQGMETQYF. DNA of the CDR3: TGTGCCAGCAGCTCCCGACAGGGGATGGAGACCCAGTACTTC. Full variable domain (rest looked up from reference TRBV7-9 and TRBJ2-5): DTGVSQNPRHKITKRGQNVTFRCDPISEHNRLYWYRQTLGQGPEFLTYFQNEAQLEKSRLLSDRFSAERPKGSFSTLEIQRTEQGDSAMYLCASSSRQGMETQYFGPGTRLLVL.

This clonotype was detected a few times. The V call is TRBV11-2, the J call TRBJ1-1, with unresolved D. CDR1 and CDR2 from the germline V gene are SGHAT and FQNNGV. CDR3 length: 13 residues. Deletions cut 5 bases from V and 1 base from J, with 8 bases between. The CDR3 protein is CASSTDTNTEAFF. The CDR3 bases are TGTGCCAGCAGCACCGACACGAACACTGAAGCTTTCTTT.

The V and J genes are TRBV20-1 and TRBJ1-1, with 9 bases matching TRBD1. The CDR3 runs to 13 residues. Per germline, CDR1 DFQATT and CDR2 SNEGSKA (reference sequence). Unmatched junction bases numbered 4, after V lost 5 bases and J lost 3 bases. CDR3 sequence reads: CSAEQGAHTEAFF. DNA for the CDR3: TGCAGTGCTGAACAGGGGGCCCACACTGAAGCTTTCTTT.

The rearrangement links TRBV20-1 to TRBJ2-1; TRBD1 aligns across 7 bases. The CDR3 sequence is 16 residues long. From germline, CDR1 is DFQATT and CDR2 SNEGSKA (reference sequence). Unmatched junction bases numbered 8, after V lost 3 bases and J lost 0 bases. The chain's CDR3 is CSASNEGAISYNEQFF. The DNA for the CDR3 is TGCAGTGCTAGTAACGAGGGGGCCATCTCCTACAATGAGCAGTTCTTC.

This clonotype was seen repeatedly, ten times or more. The J gene is TRBJ1-2, the V gene TRBV29-1; no definite D call. Germline-derived CDR1 and CDR2 are SQVTM and ANQGSEA. Trimming removed 1 base at V and 0 bases at J, with 6 bases between. The CDR3 sequence is 13 residues long. In nucleotides, the CDR3 is TGCAGCGTTGAAGGGGTAGCTAACTATGGCTACACCTTC. Its protein product is CSVEGVANYGYTF.

This clonotype was seen more than once but under ten times. In DNA, the CDR3 is TGTGCCAGCAGTTACGAGCGGGAGAGGAACGAGCAGTACTTC. Protein: CASSYERERNEQYF. The chain uses TRBV6-6 and TRBJ2-7; 8 bases align to TRBD2. The junction had 5 bases not matched to a gene; V was cut back by 2 bases and J by 5 bases. Germline V gene sequence: CDR1 MNHNY, CDR2 SVGAGI (reference sequence). The CDR3 totals 14 residues.